A single sample is the source of the 16 T cell receptor beta chains below, sequenced in a study of blood T cell repertoires in COVID-19. Assay used: immunoSEQ multiplex PCR; TCRdb lists only in-frame clones, some missing. The sample consists of approximately 160,000 clones, around 84% of them appearing once. Sample: peripheral blood. The source is a woman in her sixties with COVID-19, enrolled during active disease.

In the case of this clone: Mismatch with germline at one junction end may stem from a read error. This chain connects TRBV3-1 (or the pseudogene TRBV3-2) to TRBJ2-7; D not resolved. Germline V gene lookup returns CDR1 LGHDT and CDR2 YNNKEL (reference sequence). This CDR3 region has 13 residues. The DNA for the CDR3 is TGTGCCAGCAGCCAAGGAACTTCCTTCGAGCAGTACTTC. The encoded protein is CASSQGTSFEQYF.

CDR3: CASSLAPLATRTDTQYF. In DNA, the CDR3 is TGTGCCAGCAGCTTAGCGCCACTAGCGACGCGCACAGATACGCAGTATTTT. V gene TRBV7-9 combines with J gene TRBJ2-3; TRBD2 aligns across 7 bases. The V gene's germline CDR1 is SEHNR and CDR2 FQNEAQ (reference sequence). The CDR3 loop spans 17 amino acids. Losses at the gene ends were 0 bases for V and 1 base for J; bases not matched to a gene: 7.

The J gene is TRBJ2-1, the V gene TRBV27, with 10 nucleotides matching TRBD2. V was clipped by 5 bases and J by 0 bases; unmatched bases: 4. The CDR3 has 16 amino acids. The V gene's germline CDR1 is MNHEY and CDR2 SMNVEV (reference sequence). The CDR3 bases are TGTGCCAGCAGTCCTAGCGGGGGATACTCCTACAATGAGCAGTTCTTC. Encoded protein: CASSPSGGYSYNEQFF.

The chain is built from TRBV7-2 and TRBJ1-5; 7 bases fit TRBD1. J gave up 5 bases and V 7 bases, and 8 bases lay outside the gene matches. The CDR3 spans 14 residues. Germline CDR1 SGHTA, CDR2 FQGNSA. The CDR3 DNA reads TGTGCCAGCACCGACAGGGTGGGGTATCAGCCCCAGCATTTT. Translation gives CASTDRVGYQPQHF.

The chain couples TRBV6-5 to TRBJ1-2; 8 positions agree with TRBD1. Looked up from germline, CDR1 is MNHEY and CDR2 is SVGAGI. After removal of 5 bases from V and 2 bases from J, the junction contained 1 base not matched to a gene. The CDR3 contains 13 residues. The CDR3 DNA sequence: TGTGCCAGCAGTCGGACAGGGAACTATGGCTACACCTTC. The encoded protein is CASSRTGNYGYTF.

The genes are TRBV5-1 and TRBJ1-1; TRBD1 aligns across 11 bases. The CDR3 is made up of 16 amino acids. CDR1 and CDR2 (germline): SGHRS, YFSETQ. V lost 0 bases and J lost 4; bases outside the gene matches: 5. For the CDR3, the DNA is TGCGCCAGCAGCTTGGGGACAGGGGGCTTGGGCACTGAAGCTTTCTTT. This encodes CASSLGTGGLGTEAFF.

This chain joins TRBV18 and TRBJ2-1; D may be TRBD1 (5 bases). Trimming removed 3 bases at V and 6 bases at J, with 15 bases between. Germline-derived CDR1 and CDR2 are KGHSH and LQKENI. The CDR3 contains 15 residues. This chain's CDR3 is CASSPRQGRGNEQFF. In nucleotides, the CDR3 is TGTGCCAGCTCACCTAGGCAGGGTAGGGGCAATGAGCAGTTCTTC.

This sequence joins TRBV11-2 and TRBJ1-4, with 7 bases that match TRBD1. The trim removed 0 bases at V and 8 bases at J, leaving 3 bases unmatched. Germline CDR1 is SGHAT and CDR2 is FQNNGV. The CDR3 covers 14 residues. The CDR3 sequence is CASSLETGWEKLFF. The CDR3 DNA sequence: TGTGCCAGCAGCTTAGAGACAGGGTGGGAAAAACTGTTTTTT. The complete variable domain, with remaining parts taken from reference TRBV11-2 and TRBJ1-4, reads EAGVAQSPRYKIIEKRQSVAFWCNPISGHATLYWYQQILGQGPKLLIQFQNNGVVDDSQLPKDRFSAERLKGVDSTLKIQPAKLEDSAVYLCASSLETGWEKLFFGSGTQLSVL.

This chain links TRBV5-1 with TRBJ2-2; 8 bases are a match to TRBD2. The CDR3 is made up of 14 amino acids. V shed 5 bases, J shed 0 bases, and the junction held 0 bases outside the gene matches. Germline CDR1 and CDR2: SGHRS and YFSETQ. In DNA form, the CDR3 reads TGCGCCAGCAGACTAGCGGCGAACACCGGGGAGCTGTTTTTT. Encoded protein: CASRLAANTGELFF.

This clone was picked up a small number of times. Other DNA sequences in the sample encode the same CDR3. This chain connects TRBV30 to TRBJ1-1; a weak D match, TRBD1 (5 bases). Trimming shortened V by 3 bases and J by 1 base, and 9 bases separated the two germline ends. In germline, CDR1 is GTSNPN, CDR2 SVGIG (reference sequence). This CDR3 spans 13 amino acids. The CDR3 DNA sequence: TGTGCCTGGAGCCGCGGGGGGAACACTGAAGCTTTCTTT. Amino acid sequence: CAWSRGGNTEAFF. Full variable domain (remainder filled in from reference TRBV30 and TRBJ1-1): SQTIHQWPATLVQPVGSPLSLECTVEGTSNPNLYWYRQAAGRGLQLLFYSVGIGQISSEVPQNLSASRPQDRQFILSSKKLLLSDSGFYLCAWSRGGNTEAFFGQGTRLTVV.

V and J are TRBV4-1 and TRBJ1-2; 7 nucleotides match TRBD1. CDR1 is MGHRA, CDR2 YSYEKL, per germline. V was clipped by 0 bases and J by 4 bases; unmatched bases: 2. The CDR3 runs to 14 residues. DNA for the CDR3: TGCGCCAGCAGCCAAGAGGGGACAGCCTATGGCTACACCTTC. This encodes CASSQEGTAYGYTF.

V is TRBV14 and J is TRBJ1-6; no reliable D call. The germline CDR1 and CDR2 sequences are SGHDN and FVKESK. The V end was cut by 6 bases, the J end by 5 bases, with 14 bases between. The CDR3 is 15 amino acids. For the CDR3, the DNA is TGTGCCAGCAGTCTTCGACGGAGGGATAATTCACCCCTCCACTTT. Its translation: CASSLRRRDNSPLHF.

The V and J genes are TRBV6-1 and TRBJ2-3, with 11 bases that match TRBD2. This CDR3 is 17 amino acids long. CDR1 and CDR2 from the germline V gene are MNHNS and SASEGT. The trim removed 4 bases at V and 6 bases at J, leaving 12 bases unmatched. For the CDR3, the DNA is TGTGCCAGCAGTGCAAGACACCGACTAGCGGGGTCGGATACGCAGTATTTT. It translates to CASSARHRLAGSDTQYF.

The J gene is TRBJ2-7, the V gene TRBV6-5; 10 bases agree with TRBD2. Germline V gene data show CDR1 as MNHEY and CDR2 as SVGAGI. The junction had 12 bases not matched to a gene; V was cut back by 6 bases and J by 7 bases. The CDR3 runs 15 residues. For the CDR3, the DNA is TGTGCCAGCAGCCCCCCGACAGCGGGAGGGAAAGAGCAGTACTTC. Amino acids: CASSPPTAGGKEQYF.

This chain joins TRBV21-1 and TRBJ1-2; TRBD1, the table's D call, was not compared with the DNA. TRBV21-1 is assigned pseudogene status. The CDR3 contains 16 residues. The DNA of the CDR3 is TGTGCCAGCAGAAACAGGGAAAAGCGAGTGAACTATGGCTACACCTTC. The encoded protein is CASRNREKRVNYGYTF.

V usage is TRBV5-1 and J usage is TRBJ2-5, with 7 bases fitting TRBD1. The germline gives CDR1 SGHRS, CDR2 YFSETQ. After removal of 4 bases from V and 4 bases from J, the junction contained 7 bases not matched to a gene. There are 14 residues in the CDR3. The CDR3 DNA follows: TGCGCCAGCAGCCTCCCAGGGGGAAGAGAGACCCAGTACTTC. Translating it yields CASSLPGGRETQYF.